This record concerns one TCR beta chain sequence. Its antigen is unidentified. This sample stems from a study of shared clonotypes between healthy human individuals. Across the study: Plates per donor: three CD4 naive, three CD4 memory, two CD8 naive, one CD8 memory. Findings and caveats of the study: Enrolling few donors narrowed the genetic and exposure-history diversity that was represented.

How the authors handled the data: Filtering differed, since immunoSEQ gave only junction sequences and no quality scores. Here immunoSEQ multiplex PCR was the method, and the copy in TCRdb shows in-frame clones only, minus some. The D gene and trimming were derived from the DNA, and the V and J assignments and clone size from that table. This table holds about 1.9 million clones, 80% to 95% found once. In the naive CD8 group, cells lacked CD45RO and were positively selected for CCR7, so terminally differentiated effector memory CD45RA+ cells were left out. The CDR3 is 14 residues long. V shed 6 bases and J shed 0 bases, with 12 bases lying between them. In germline, CDR1 is SGHAT, CDR2 FQNNGV.

The specimen sequenced was naive CD8+ T cells from PBMCs. The clonotype originates from a man aged 18 to 35 in good health. Some clones in this sample may be carry-over from other donors' samples. This rearrangement joins TRBV11-2 to TRBJ2-7; D gene uncertain. CDR3 amino acids: CASSMGQSSYEQYF. The DNA of the CDR3 is TGTGCCAGCAGTATGGGTCAGAGCTCCTACGAGCAGTACTTC.